The rows below give T cell receptor beta chains drawn from one sample of a study of PD-1 blockade in classical Hodgkin lymphoma. The method was immunoSEQ multiplex PCR; TCRdb's version includes in-frame clones alone and lacks a portion of them. The sample holds some 100,000 clones, around nine tenths seen once. This sample comprised peripheral blood mononuclear cells (PBMCs), obtained before the second cycle of nivolumab. These receptors came from a human donor with classical Hodgkin lymphoma. Both conserved end residues are part of each CDR3. A D gene is named only where the DNA matches it firmly. Only part of the rows carry a size: once, few, many, or a class if the clone is expanded.

cdr3_nt,cdr3_aa,v_call,j_call,d_call,clone_size
TGCGCCAGCGCCGTATTGACGAGCACAGATACGCAGTATTTT,CASAVLTSTDTQYF,TRBV4-3,TRBJ2-3,.,.
TGCGCCAGCAGCCAAGGTTTTTTGGTTCGGCAGCCCCAGCATTTT,CASSQGFLVRQPQHF,TRBV4-1,TRBJ1-5,.,.
TGTGCCAGCAGCGTAGGAAGGGAGTTCTATGGCTACACCTTC,CASSVGREFYGYTF,TRBV9,TRBJ1-2,.,.
TGTGCCAGCAGCTCCCTCGGGGGCGGGGGTGTAGAAAAACTGTTTTTT,CASSSLGGGGVEKLFF,TRBV7-9,TRBJ1-4,.,.
TGCGCCAGCAGCAATGCCGGGACAATGAACACCGGGGAGCTGTTTTTT,CASSNAGTMNTGELFF,TRBV5-1,TRBJ2-2,.,.
TGTGCCAGCAGCTCCCTGAACGTGGGCTACGAGCAGTACTTC,CASSSLNVGYEQYF,TRBV7-9,TRBJ2-7,.,.
TGCGCCAGCAGCTCTGGACAGGGAGGGTCTGGCTACACCTTC,CASSSGQGGSGYTF,TRBV5-1,TRBJ1-2,TRBD1,.
TGTGCCAGCAGTTTCGGACAGGGGGCGAGCCAAGAGACCCAGTACTTC,CASSFGQGASQETQYF,TRBV2,TRBJ2-5,TRBD1,.
TGTGCCTGGACCCCGGACAACCAATATGGCTACACCTTC,CAWTPDNQYGYTF,TRBV30,TRBJ1-2,.,.
TGTGCCAGCAGCGTAGCCATGGGCAGGGCGCACCAAGAGACCCAGTACTTC,CASSVAMGRAHQETQYF,TRBV28,TRBJ2-5,.,.
TGTGCCAGCAGCCAAGACTCAGGAACTGGGGCCAACGTCCTGACTTTC,CASSQDSGTGANVLTF,TRBV4-2,TRBJ2-6,.,.
TGTGCCAGTAGATGGGTCAGCGCTAGCACAGATACGCAGTATTTT,CASRWVSASTDTQYF,TRBV19,TRBJ2-3,.,.
TGTGCCTGGAGTAAGGTTGCGGTATACAATGAGCAGTTCTTC,CAWSKVAVYNEQFF,TRBV30,TRBJ2-1,.,.
TGTGCCAGCAGCTTAGAGGGGGCATCAGATACGCAGTATTTT,CASSLEGASDTQYF,TRBV11-1,TRBJ2-3,TRBD1,.
TGCGCCAGCAGCCAAGATCGGTTCGATCCTAGGGGCTATGGCTACACCTTC,CASSQDRFDPRGYGYTF,TRBV4-3,TRBJ1-2,.,.
TGTGCCTGGAAAGACAGACCATATAATTCACCCCTCCACTTT,CAWKDRPYNSPLHF,TRBV30,TRBJ1-6,.,.
TGTGCCAGCAACGCCCCGGGACAGGGGTACCAAGAGACCCAGTACTTC,CASNAPGQGYQETQYF,TRBV28,TRBJ2-5,TRBD1,.
TGTGCCAGCACTGGGGGTCTAACCCAAGAGACCCAGTACTTC,CASTGGLTQETQYF,TRBV7-2,TRBJ2-5,.,once
TGCGCCAGCAGCCGGGTGACTAGCGGGGTTTTCTCTGGGGCCAACGTCCTGACTTTC,CASSRVTSGVFSGANVLTF,TRBV5-1,TRBJ2-6,TRBD2,.
TGTGCCAGCAGCTTGGAGGTTTATGGCTACACCTTC,CASSLEVYGYTF,TRBV5-5,TRBJ1-2,.,.
TGTGCCAGCAGCACGGGGCCAGGGGACACTGAAGCTTTCTTT,CASSTGPGDTEAFF,TRBV5-6,TRBJ1-1,.,.
TGCGCCAGCAGCTTGGGGACGCTGAACACTGAAGCTTTCTTT,CASSLGTLNTEAFF,TRBV5-1,TRBJ1-1,.,.
TGTGCCAGCAGCGACGGACGCTACTCTGGAAACACCATATATTTT,CASSDGRYSGNTIYF,TRBV9,TRBJ1-3,.,.
TGTGCCAGCAGCTCAATCCGGGACAGGGGGTACGAGCAGTTCTTC,CASSSIRDRGYEQFF,TRBV11-2,TRBJ2-1,TRBD1,.
TGTGCCAGCAGTCAGGGGCAGGGGGCTAACGAGCAGTACTTC,CASSQGQGANEQYF,TRBV7-6,TRBJ2-7,TRBD1,.
TGTGCCAGTAGTGTAGGCATTGGGTCCTACGAGCAGTACTTC,CASSVGIGSYEQYF,TRBV19,TRBJ2-7,.,.
TGTGCCAGCAGCAACCCGGCTAGCGGGGGGGTCGAGCAGTACTTC,CASSNPASGGVEQYF,TRBV27,TRBJ2-7,TRBD2,.
TGTGCCAGCAGCTTATCCGGTCTCAATCAGCCCCAGCATTTT,CASSLSGLNQPQHF,TRBV7-2,TRBJ1-5,.,.
TGTGCCATCAGTGGTCGGGGCGAGCAGTACTTC,CAISGRGEQYF,TRBV10-3,TRBJ2-7,.,.
TGTGCCAGCAGTTACAGGCGGGCGGCCACAGATACGCAGTATTTT,CASSYRRAATDTQYF,TRBV6-5,TRBJ2-3,.,.
TGTGCCAGTAGTATAGCGGACAGCAATTCACCCCTCCACTTT,CASSIADSNSPLHF,TRBV19,TRBJ1-6,.,.
TGTGCCAGCAGTTTAGAGTCAGGTGGGAGCTACGAGCAGTACTTC,CASSLESGGSYEQYF,TRBV28,TRBJ2-7,.,.
TGTGCCAGTAGTATAGTCCCGACAGCAACCTCTGGAAACACCATATATTTT,CASSIVPTATSGNTIYF,TRBV19,TRBJ1-3,.,once
TGTGCCAGCAGGGTGGCGAGCTCCTACGAGCAGTACTTC,CASRVASSYEQYF,TRBV28,TRBJ2-7,.,.
TGTGCCAGCAGCTCCATGGACAGCCCAACGCAGTACTTC,CASSSMDSPTQYF,TRBV7-7,TRBJ2-7,.,.
TGCAGCGTTGGTTGGGATAATTCACCCCTCCACTTT,CSVGWDNSPLHF,TRBV29-1,TRBJ1-6,.,.
TGTGCCAGCAGCTTTCAGACAGGGTTCATCAACACCATATATTTT,CASSFQTGFINTIYF,TRBV7-2,TRBJ1-3,TRBD1,.
TGTGCCAGCAGCGGACAGGGGACTGTCTACGAGCAGTACTTC,CASSGQGTVYEQYF,TRBV27,TRBJ2-7,TRBD1,.
TGCGCCAGCAGCTTGGCCTGGACGGCTTTGAACACTGAAGCTTTCTTT,CASSLAWTALNTEAFF,TRBV5-1,TRBJ1-1,.,.
TGTGCCAGCTCCCGCCGAGGACAGGATAATTCACCCCTCCACTTT,CASSRRGQDNSPLHF,TRBV18,TRBJ1-6,TRBD1,.
TGTGCCAGCAGTCCTCTAGCGTTTCAAGAGACCCAGTACTTC,CASSPLAFQETQYF,TRBV6-6,TRBJ2-5,.,.